This T cell receptor beta chain was sequenced for a study of control samples from healthy donors and cancer patients. This table comes from immunoSEQ multiplex PCR, and its TCRdb copy is limited to in-frame clones, with some not included. In the table there are about 150,000 clones, 85% to 95% of which are singletons. Germline CDR1 is KGHDR and CDR2 is SFDVKD. Unmatched junction bases numbered 18, after V lost 0 bases and J lost 7 bases. CDR3 length equals 20 residues. The sample consisted of blood. The rearrangement uses TRBV24-1 and TRBJ1-4; TRBD1 aligns across 8 bases. The TCR was taken from a man aged 35 to 55 in good health. CDR3 nucleotides: TGTGCCACCAGTGATTTGGGGGCAGGGGGCCAAAAGCTTGGCGGTGAAAAACTGTTTTTT. Amino acid sequence: CATSDLGAGGQKLGGEKLFF.